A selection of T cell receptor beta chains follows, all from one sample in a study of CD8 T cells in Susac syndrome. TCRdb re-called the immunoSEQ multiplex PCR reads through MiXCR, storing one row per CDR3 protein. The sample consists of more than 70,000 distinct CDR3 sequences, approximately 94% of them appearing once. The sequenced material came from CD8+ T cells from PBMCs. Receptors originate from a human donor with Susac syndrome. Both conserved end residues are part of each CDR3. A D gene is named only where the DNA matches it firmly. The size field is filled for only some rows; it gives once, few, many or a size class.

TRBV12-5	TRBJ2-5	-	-	TGTGCTAGTGGTTTGGGGTTACAAGAGACCCAGTACTTC	CASGLGLQETQYF
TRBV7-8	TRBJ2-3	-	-	TGTGCCAGCAGCTTAGTCAGGGTCGATACGCAGTATTTT	CASSLVRVDTQYF
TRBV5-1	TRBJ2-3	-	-	TGCGCCAGCAGTCCAGTGGCGGGGGCTAGCACAGATACGCAGTATTTT	CASSPVAGASTDTQYF
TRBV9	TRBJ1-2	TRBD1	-	TGTGCCAGCAGCGTACCCACTACAGGGGCCGCTGGCTACACCTTC	CASSVPTTGAAGYTF
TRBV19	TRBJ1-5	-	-	TGTGCCAGTACGCCTTTCGGGGGGGCCAATCAGCCCCAGCATTTT	CASTPFGGANQPQHF
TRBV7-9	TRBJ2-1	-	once	TGTGCCAGCAGCCACATTCCGACCTACAATGAGCAGTTCTTC	CASSHIPTYNEQFF
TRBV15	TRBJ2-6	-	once	TGTGCCACCAGCAGGCAGCAGTCTGGGGCCAACGTCCTGACTTTC	CATSRQQSGANVLTF
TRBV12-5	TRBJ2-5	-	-	TGTGCTAGTGGTTTGGTGACTTCAGAGACCCAGTACTTC	CASGLVTSETQYF
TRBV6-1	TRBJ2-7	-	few	TGTGCCAGCAGTTCCGGGACCTACGAGCAGTACTTC	CASSSGTYEQYF
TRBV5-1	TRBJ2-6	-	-	TGCGCCAGCACAGGGAACCCAAGCCCCCTCTCTGGGGCCAACGTCCTGACTTTC	CASTGNPSPLSGANVLTF
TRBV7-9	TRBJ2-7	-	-	TGTGCCAGCAGTCCTGACAGGTACGAGCAGTACTTC	CASSPDRYEQYF
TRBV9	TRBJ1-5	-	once	TGTGCCAGCAGCTCTGGACAGAATCAGCCCCAGCATTTT	CASSSGQNQPQHF
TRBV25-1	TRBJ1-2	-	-	TGTGCCAGCAGTGGGCCCCGGGGTGTCGATCATGGCTACACCTTC	CASSGPRGVDHGYTF
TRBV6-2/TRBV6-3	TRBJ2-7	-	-	TGTGCCAGCAGTTCTCGATCCGAGGTCCGCAGAGGGGGACAAGCCTACGAGCAGTACTTC	CASSSRSEVRRGGQAYEQYF
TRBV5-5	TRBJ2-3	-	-	TGTGCCAGCAGCGAGGAAGGGACTAGCACAGATACGCAGTATTTT	CASSEEGTSTDTQYF
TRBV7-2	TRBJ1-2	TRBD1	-	TGTGCCAGCAGCACCGGACAGGGGGCGCACGGCTACACCTTC	CASSTGQGAHGYTF
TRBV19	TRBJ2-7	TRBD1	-	TGTGCCACCACGGGACAGGGCAGCTACGAGCAGTACTTC	CATTGQGSYEQYF
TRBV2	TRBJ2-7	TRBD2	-	TGTGCCAGCAGTGGGACGGGACTAGCGTCGTCCTCCTACGAGCAGTACTTC	CASSGTGLASSSYEQYF
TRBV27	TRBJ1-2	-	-	TGTGCCAGCAGTCTGATGGGGGGGAACTATGGCTACACCTTC	CASSLMGGNYGYTF
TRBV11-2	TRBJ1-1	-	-	TGTGCCAGCAGCACCCCAGGCAGGGACACTGAAGCTTTCTTT	CASSTPGRDTEAFF
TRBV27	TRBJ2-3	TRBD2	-	TGTGCCAGCGGCCGACTAGCGGGGGGCCTAGATACGCAGTATTTT	CASGRLAGGLDTQYF
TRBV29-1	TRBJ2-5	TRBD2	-	TGCAGCGCTGGGAGCGGGGCTATTCAAGAGACCCAGTACTTC	CSAGSGAIQETQYF
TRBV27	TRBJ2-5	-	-	TGTGCCAGCAGCAGCCTCTTCCAAGAGACCCAGTACTTC	CASSSLFQETQYF
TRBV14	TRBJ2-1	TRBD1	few	TGTGCCAGCAGCCAGGGCTGGGACAGACACTACAATGAGCAGTTCTTC	CASSQGWDRHYNEQFF
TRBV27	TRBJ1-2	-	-	TGTGCCAGCAGTCGGGACACCGGGGCTATTGGCTACACCTTC	CASSRDTGAIGYTF
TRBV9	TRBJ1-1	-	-	TGTGCCAGCAGCGTAGCTCGAGAGGGAAACACTGAAGCTTTCTTT	CASSVAREGNTEAFF
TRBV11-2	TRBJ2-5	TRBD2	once	TGTGCCAGCAGCTTATCGACGGGAGGGTTAGAGACCCAGTACTTC	CASSLSTGGLETQYF
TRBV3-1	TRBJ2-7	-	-	TGTGCCAGCAGCCAAGACTGGGACGGGCCAAGCTCCTACGAGCAGTACTTC	CASSQDWDGPSSYEQYF
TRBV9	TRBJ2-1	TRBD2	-	TGTGCCAGCAGCGTAGCTACGACGGGGGGGCTAAATGAGCAGTTCTTC	CASSVATTGGLNEQFF
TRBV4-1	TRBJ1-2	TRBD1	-	TGCGCCAGCAGCCGACAGGGCGGCTACACCTTC	CASSRQGGYTF
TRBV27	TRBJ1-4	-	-	TGTGCCAGCAGGGGAGGGGAAAAACTGTTTTTT	CASRGGEKLFF